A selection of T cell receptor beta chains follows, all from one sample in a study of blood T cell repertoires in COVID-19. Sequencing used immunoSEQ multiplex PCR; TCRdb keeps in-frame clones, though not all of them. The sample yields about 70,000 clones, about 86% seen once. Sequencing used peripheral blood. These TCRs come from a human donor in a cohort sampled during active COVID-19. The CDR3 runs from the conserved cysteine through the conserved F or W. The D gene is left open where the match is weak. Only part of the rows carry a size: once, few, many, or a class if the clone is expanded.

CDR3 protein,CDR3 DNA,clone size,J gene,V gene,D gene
CASRGANTEAFF,TGTGCCAGCAGGGGCGCGAACACTGAAGCTTTCTTT,few,TRBJ1-1,TRBV7-3,NA
CASRQWSEEQYF,TGTGCGAGCCGTCAGTGGAGCGAAGAGCAGTACTTC,NA,TRBJ2-7,TRBV2,NA
CASSTWGAYNEQFF,TGTGCCAGCAGTACATGGGGGGCCTACAATGAGCAGTTCTTC,NA,TRBJ2-1,TRBV3-1/TRBV3-2,NA
CASSRQSFNTEAFF,TGTGCCAGCAGCCGACAGAGCTTTAACACTGAAGCTTTCTTT,NA,TRBJ1-1,TRBV6-5,NA
CASKNRGVYEQYF,TGTGCCAGTAAAAACAGGGGGGTCTACGAGCAGTACTTC,NA,TRBJ2-7,TRBV19,TRBD1
CASKQTGGNEQFF,TGTGCCAGTAAACAAACAGGGGGAAATGAGCAGTTCTTC,NA,TRBJ2-1,TRBV19,TRBD1
CASSQEAGLRYNYGYTF,TGCGCCAGCAGCCAAGAGGCGGGCCTAAGATATAACTATGGCTACACCTTC,NA,TRBJ1-2,TRBV4-3,NA
CASSSRPPGHFPSYEQYF,TGTGCCAGCAGCTCCCGGCCCCCGGGACACTTTCCTTCCTACGAGCAGTACTTC,NA,TRBJ2-7,TRBV7-2,NA
CASSFREGDGYTF,TGTGCCAGCAGTTTCAGGGAAGGAGATGGCTACACCTTC,NA,TRBJ1-2,TRBV27,NA
CASSSFRDVGYGYTF,TGTGCCAGTAGTAGTTTCAGGGATGTGGGCTATGGCTACACCTTC,NA,TRBJ1-2,TRBV19,NA
CASSETRQSQETQYF,TGTGCCAGCAGCGAGACTAGACAGTCACAAGAGACCCAGTACTTC,few,TRBJ2-5,TRBV2,NA
CASSNSGTSGGREQYF,TGTGCCAGCAGTAACTCCGGGACTAGCGGGGGGCGGGAGCAGTACTTC,NA,TRBJ2-7,TRBV6-5,TRBD2
CASSSLPGTPKVEGYTF,TGTGCCAGCAGTTCCCTCCCGGGGACTCCAAAAGTGGAAGGCTACACCTTC,NA,TRBJ1-2,TRBV27,NA
CASSEAATGLYGYTF,TGTGCCAGCAGTGAAGCGGCGACAGGGTTATATGGCTACACCTTC,NA,TRBJ1-2,TRBV6-1,TRBD1
CASSQNPGQGNEKLFF,TGTGCCAGCTCCCAGAACCCGGGACAGGGCAATGAAAAACTGTTTTTT,NA,TRBJ1-4,TRBV18,TRBD1
CASSLAVSGGNSDTQYF,TGCGCCAGCAGCTTGGCAGTTAGCGGGGGGAATTCTGATACGCAGTATTTT,NA,TRBJ2-3,TRBV5-1,TRBD2
CASSLGQGVEKLFF,TGTGCCAGCAGCCTGGGACAGGGGGTTGAAAAACTGTTTTTT,NA,TRBJ1-4,TRBV9,TRBD1
CAISDGGEGTEAFF,TGTGCCATCAGTGACGGGGGGGAGGGGACTGAAGCTTTCTTT,NA,TRBJ1-1,TRBV10-3,NA
CASSLDTAASGPQTDTQYF,TGTGCCAGCAGCTTAGATACGGCGGCTAGCGGGCCCCAAACAGATACGCAGTATTTT,NA,TRBJ2-3,TRBV7-6,TRBD2
CASSFGTQNTGELFF,TGTGCCAGCAGTTTCGGGACACAGAACACCGGGGAGCTGTTTTTT,once,TRBJ2-2,TRBV28,NA
CASSEKSTQYF,TGTGCCAGCAGCGAGAAGAGTACGCAGTATTTT,NA,TRBJ2-3,TRBV7-8,NA
CASSFVFLGGSTDTQYF,TGCGCCAGCAGCTTTGTCTTCTTGGGGGGTAGCACAGATACGCAGTATTTT,NA,TRBJ2-3,TRBV5-1,NA
CASSRSGGDTQYF,TGTGCCAGCAGCCGTAGCGGGGGTGATACGCAGTATTTT,NA,TRBJ2-3,TRBV3-1/TRBV3-2,TRBD2
CASSLLTGTDTQYF,TGTGCCAGCAGCTTATTGACAGGCACAGATACGCAGTATTTT,NA,TRBJ2-3,TRBV5-6,NA
CASSHPRSAPTEEAFF,TGTGCCAGCAGCCATCCCAGATCGGCACCGACAGAAGAAGCTTTCTTT,NA,TRBJ1-1,TRBV7-9,NA
CASSLVSTGRAPYGYTF,TGTGCCAGCAGCTTAGTTTCGACAGGGAGAGCTCCCTATGGCTACACCTTC,NA,TRBJ1-2,TRBV11-2,TRBD1
CASSPGTGVNGYTF,TGTGCCAGCTCACCGGGGACAGGGGTAAATGGCTACACCTTC,NA,TRBJ1-2,TRBV18,TRBD1
CAYNRGRVDEQYF,TGTGCCTACAACAGGGGTCGCGTAGACGAGCAGTACTTC,NA,TRBJ2-7,TRBV30,TRBD1
CASSPWDRENQPQHF,TGTGCCAGCAGTCCCTGGGACAGGGAGAATCAGCCCCAGCATTTT,NA,TRBJ1-5,TRBV6-4,TRBD1
CASSLGGTGDTEAFF,TGTGCCAGCAGCCTCGGGGGGACAGGGGACACTGAAGCTTTCTTT,NA,TRBJ1-1,TRBV6-6,TRBD1
CASSPGGPIYEQYF,TGCGCCAGCAGCCCGGGGGGACCTATCTACGAGCAGTACTTC,NA,TRBJ2-7,TRBV5-1,TRBD2
CASSRTSYEQYF,TGTGCCAGCAGTAGAACTTCCTACGAGCAGTACTTC,NA,TRBJ2-7,TRBV28,NA
CASSLGGGSDQPQHF,TGTGCCAGCAGTTTAGGGGGGGGGTCAGATCAGCCCCAGCATTTT,NA,TRBJ1-5,TRBV28,NA
CASSLLTGQPQHF,TGTGCCAGCAGCTTGCTTACAGGGCAGCCCCAGCATTTT,NA,TRBJ1-5,TRBV7-9,NA
CASSPGLAGGTDTQYF,TGTGCCAGCAGCCCCGGACTAGCGGGAGGCACAGATACGCAGTATTTT,once,TRBJ2-3,TRBV7-8,TRBD2
CASLQGLAGNTIYF,TGTGCCTCCCTACAGGGGTTGGCGGGAAACACCATATATTTT,NA,TRBJ1-3,TRBV10-3,TRBD1
CASSLRDTQYF,TGTGCCAGCAGCTTGCGGGATACGCAGTATTTT,NA,TRBJ2-3,TRBV5-6,NA
CASSFMSGTDSYEQYF,TGTGCCAGCAGCTTTATGTCCGGGACAGACTCCTACGAGCAGTACTTC,once,TRBJ2-7,TRBV5-5,TRBD1
CASSIGTERNSPLHF,TGTGCCAGTAGTATTGGGACAGAGAGAAATTCACCCCTCCACTTT,NA,TRBJ1-6,TRBV19,TRBD1
CASSFQNTDTQYF,TGTGCCAGCAGCTTTCAAAACACAGATACGCAGTATTTT,NA,TRBJ2-3,TRBV7-3,NA
CATNDRGFAGANVLTF,TGTGCCACCAATGACAGGGGATTTGCTGGGGCCAACGTCCTGACTTTC,NA,TRBJ2-6,TRBV27,TRBD1
CASNDGQGIYGYTF,TGTGCCAGCAACGATGGACAGGGGATCTATGGCTACACCTTC,NA,TRBJ1-2,TRBV28,TRBD1
CASSLSTRDSYGYTF,TGTGCCAGCAGTTTATCGACTCGGGACAGCTATGGCTACACCTTC,NA,TRBJ1-2,TRBV28,TRBD1
CASSLRSQVSGYTF,TGTGCCAGCAGCCTAAGATCGCAGGTTTCGGGCTACACCTTC,NA,TRBJ1-2,TRBV5-4,NA
CASSQTTGGLANYGYTF,TGTGCCAGCAGCCAAACGACAGGGGGCCTAGCTAACTATGGCTACACCTTC,NA,TRBJ1-2,TRBV3-1/TRBV3-2,TRBD1
CASSLESRGRNSPLHF,TGTGCCAGCAGCTTGGAGTCGAGGGGGCGGAATTCACCCCTCCACTTT,NA,TRBJ1-6,TRBV5-4,TRBD1
CASSLPAPDADTQYF,TGCGCCAGCAGCTTGCCAGCGCCAGACGCAGATACGCAGTATTTT,NA,TRBJ2-3,TRBV5-1,NA
CASSPPGQGENTGELFF,TGTGCCAGCTCACCTCCCGGACAGGGGGAAAACACCGGGGAGCTGTTTTTT,NA,TRBJ2-2,TRBV18,TRBD1
CASSEEGTGINQPQHF,TGTGCCAGCAGTGAAGAGGGGACAGGGATTAATCAGCCCCAGCATTTT,NA,TRBJ1-5,TRBV2,TRBD1
CASRVGGNTGELFF,TGTGCCAGTCGGGTCGGGGGTAACACCGGGGAGCTGTTTTTT,NA,TRBJ2-2,TRBV6-4,NA
CATSRPGADTQYF,TGTGCCACCAGCAGACCCGGGGCAGATACGCAGTATTTT,once,TRBJ2-3,TRBV15,NA
CASSKGGSVGGTEAFF,TGTGCCAGCAGTAAGGGAGGGTCCGTTGGAGGTACTGAAGCTTTCTTT,few,TRBJ1-1,TRBV6-2/TRBV6-3,NA
CASSRTGELFF,TGTGCCAGCAGCCGCACCGGGGAGCTGTTTTTT,NA,TRBJ2-2,TRBV6-5,NA
CAITYDGEHTEAFF,TGTGCCATCACCTACGACGGGGAGCACACTGAAGCTTTCTTT,NA,TRBJ1-1,TRBV10-3,NA
CASSGDIANTGELFF,TGTGCCAGCAGCGGGGACATCGCGAACACCGGGGAGCTGTTTTTT,NA,TRBJ2-2,TRBV9,NA
CASSMIPRNTEAFF,TGTGCCAGTAGTATGATCCCGAGGAACACTGAAGCTTTCTTT,NA,TRBJ1-1,TRBV19,NA
CASSPGGPTDTQYF,TGTGCCAGCAGCCCGGGGGGCCCAACAGATACGCAGTATTTT,NA,TRBJ2-3,TRBV7-9,NA
CASRGLAEPYEQYF,TGTGCCAGCAGGGGACTAGCGGAGCCCTACGAGCAGTACTTC,NA,TRBJ2-7,TRBV27,TRBD2